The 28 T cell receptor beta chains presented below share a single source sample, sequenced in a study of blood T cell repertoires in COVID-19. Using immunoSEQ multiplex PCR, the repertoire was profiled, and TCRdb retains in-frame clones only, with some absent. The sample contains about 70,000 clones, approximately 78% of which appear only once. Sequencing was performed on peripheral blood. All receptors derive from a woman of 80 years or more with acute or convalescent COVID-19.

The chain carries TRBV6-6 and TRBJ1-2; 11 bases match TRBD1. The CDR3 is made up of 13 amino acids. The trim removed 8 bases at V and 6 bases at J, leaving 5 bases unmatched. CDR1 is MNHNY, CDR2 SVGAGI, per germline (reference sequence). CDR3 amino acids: CASGTGGFDGYTF. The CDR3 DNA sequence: TGTGCCAGCGGGACAGGGGGATTTGATGGCTACACCTTC.

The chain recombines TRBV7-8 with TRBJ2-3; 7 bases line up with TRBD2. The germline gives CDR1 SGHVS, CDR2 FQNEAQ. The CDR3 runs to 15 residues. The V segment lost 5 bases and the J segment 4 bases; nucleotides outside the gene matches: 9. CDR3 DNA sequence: TGTGCCAGCAGCCCCGTTAGCGGGTCGGCAGATACGCAGTATTTT. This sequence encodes CASSPVSGSADTQYF.

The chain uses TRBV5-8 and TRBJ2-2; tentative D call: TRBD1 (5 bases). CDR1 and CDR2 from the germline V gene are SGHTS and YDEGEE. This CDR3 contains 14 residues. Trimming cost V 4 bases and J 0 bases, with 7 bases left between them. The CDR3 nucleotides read TGTGCCAGCAGCGTGACAGCGAACACCGGGGAGCTGTTTTTT. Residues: CASSVTANTGELFF.

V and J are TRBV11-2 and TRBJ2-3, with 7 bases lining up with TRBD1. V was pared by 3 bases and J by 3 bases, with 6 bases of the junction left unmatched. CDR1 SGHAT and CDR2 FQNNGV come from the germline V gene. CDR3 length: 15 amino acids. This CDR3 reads CASSFRGQETDTQYF. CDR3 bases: TGTGCCAGCAGCTTCCGAGGACAGGAGACAGATACGCAGTATTTT.

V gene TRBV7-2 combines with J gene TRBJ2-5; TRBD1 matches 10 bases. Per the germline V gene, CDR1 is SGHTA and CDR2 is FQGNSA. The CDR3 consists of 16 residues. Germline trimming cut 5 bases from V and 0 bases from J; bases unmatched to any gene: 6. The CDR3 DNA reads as TGTGCCAGCAGCACTCGACAGGGGGCTTACCAAGAGACCCAGTACTTC. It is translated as CASSTRQGAYQETQYF.

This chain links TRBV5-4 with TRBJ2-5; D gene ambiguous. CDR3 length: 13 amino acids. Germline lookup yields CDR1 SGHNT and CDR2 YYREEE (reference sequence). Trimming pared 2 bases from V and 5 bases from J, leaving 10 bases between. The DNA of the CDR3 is TGTGCCAGCAGCTTTGAGTCGCCGGAGACCCAGTACTTC. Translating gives CASSFESPETQYF.

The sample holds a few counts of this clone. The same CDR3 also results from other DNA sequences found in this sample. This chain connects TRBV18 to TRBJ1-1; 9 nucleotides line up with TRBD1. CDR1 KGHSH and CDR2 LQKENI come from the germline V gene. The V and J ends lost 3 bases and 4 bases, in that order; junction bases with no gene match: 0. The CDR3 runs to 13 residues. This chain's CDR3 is CASSPGQGTEAFF. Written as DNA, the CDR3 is TGTGCCAGCTCACCGGGACAGGGCACTGAAGCTTTCTTT.

CDR3 amino acids: CASRGMDRDYGYTF. In DNA, the CDR3 is TGTGCCAGCAGGGGTATGGACAGGGACTATGGCTACACCTTC. This chain connects TRBV6-5 to TRBJ1-2; the match to TRBD1 covers 8 bases. Per the germline V gene, CDR1 is MNHEY and CDR2 is SVGAGI. J lost 3 bases, V lost 6 bases, and 6 bases had no gene match. The CDR3 totals 14 residues.

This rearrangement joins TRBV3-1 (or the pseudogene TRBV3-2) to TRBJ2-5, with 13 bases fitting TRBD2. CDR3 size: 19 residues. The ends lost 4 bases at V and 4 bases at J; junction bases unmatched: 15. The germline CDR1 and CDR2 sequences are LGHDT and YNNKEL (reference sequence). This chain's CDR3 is CASSLGLAGALLGLETQYF. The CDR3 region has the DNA TGTGCCAGCAGCCTTGGACTAGCGGGGGCCCTACTTGGGTTAGAGACCCAGTACTTC.

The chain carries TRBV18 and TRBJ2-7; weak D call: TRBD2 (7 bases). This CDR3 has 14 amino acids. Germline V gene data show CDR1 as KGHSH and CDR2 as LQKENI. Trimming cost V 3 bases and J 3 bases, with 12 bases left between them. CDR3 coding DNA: TGTGCCAGCTCACCGGGGGGGGGCCTCTACGAGCAGTACTTC. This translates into CASSPGGGLYEQYF.

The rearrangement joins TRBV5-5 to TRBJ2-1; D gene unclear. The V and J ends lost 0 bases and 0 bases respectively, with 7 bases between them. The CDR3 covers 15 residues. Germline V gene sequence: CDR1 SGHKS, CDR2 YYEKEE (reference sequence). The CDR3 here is CASSLAGSSYNEQFF. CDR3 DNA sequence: TGTGCCAGCAGCTTGGCAGGTAGCTCCTACAATGAGCAGTTCTTC.

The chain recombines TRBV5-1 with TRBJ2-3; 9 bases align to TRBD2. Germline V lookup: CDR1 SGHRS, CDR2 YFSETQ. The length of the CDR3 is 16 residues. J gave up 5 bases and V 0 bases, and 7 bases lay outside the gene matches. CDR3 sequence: CASSLEGLARVDTQYF. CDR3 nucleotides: TGCGCCAGCAGCTTGGAAGGACTAGCGAGGGTAGATACGCAGTATTTT.

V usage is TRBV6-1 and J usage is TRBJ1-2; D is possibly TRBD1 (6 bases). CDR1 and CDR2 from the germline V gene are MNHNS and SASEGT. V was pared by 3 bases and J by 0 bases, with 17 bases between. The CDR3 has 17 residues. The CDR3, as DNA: TGTGCCAGCAGTGATGCCGGCAAAACAGGGCCTAACTATGGCTACACCTTC. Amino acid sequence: CASSDAGKTGPNYGYTF.

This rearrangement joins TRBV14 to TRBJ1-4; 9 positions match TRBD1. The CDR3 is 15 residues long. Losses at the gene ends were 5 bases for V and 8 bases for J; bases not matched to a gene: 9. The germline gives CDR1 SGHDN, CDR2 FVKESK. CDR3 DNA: TGTGCCAGCAGCGCGTCACAGGGGGCTGGCGAAAAACTGTTTTTT. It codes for CASSASQGAGEKLFF.

The chain's CDR3 is CASRQGTLAKNIQYF. CDR3 bases: TGTGCCAGCAGACAGGGCACCCTAGCCAAAAACATTCAGTACTTC. The V and J genes are TRBV6-5 and TRBJ2-4; TRBD1 is a possible D gene (6 bases). Per the germline V gene, CDR1 is MNHEY and CDR2 is SVGAGI. Trimming took off 6 bases at V and 0 bases at J, with 12 bases between the two ends. The CDR3 is 15 residues long.

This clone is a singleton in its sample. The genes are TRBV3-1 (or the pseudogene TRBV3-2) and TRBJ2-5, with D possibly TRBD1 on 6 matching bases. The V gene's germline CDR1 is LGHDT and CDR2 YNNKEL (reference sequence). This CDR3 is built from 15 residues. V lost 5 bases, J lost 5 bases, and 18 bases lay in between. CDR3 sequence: CASSTSTGSRETQYF. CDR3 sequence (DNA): TGTGCCAGCAGCACATCGACAGGCAGTAGGGAGACCCAGTACTTC.

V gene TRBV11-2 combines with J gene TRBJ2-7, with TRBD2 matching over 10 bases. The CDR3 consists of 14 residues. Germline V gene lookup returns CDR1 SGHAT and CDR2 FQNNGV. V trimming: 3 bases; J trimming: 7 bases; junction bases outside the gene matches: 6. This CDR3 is CASSLGTSAGEQYF. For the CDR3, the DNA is TGTGCCAGCAGCTTGGGGACTAGCGCGGGGGAGCAGTACTTC. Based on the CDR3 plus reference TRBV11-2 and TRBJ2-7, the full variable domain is EAGVAQSPRYKIIEKRQSVAFWCNPISGHATLYWYQQILGQGPKLLIQFQNNGVVDDSQLPKDRFSAERLKGVDSTLKIQPAKLEDSAVYLCASSLGTSAGEQYFGPGTRLTVT.

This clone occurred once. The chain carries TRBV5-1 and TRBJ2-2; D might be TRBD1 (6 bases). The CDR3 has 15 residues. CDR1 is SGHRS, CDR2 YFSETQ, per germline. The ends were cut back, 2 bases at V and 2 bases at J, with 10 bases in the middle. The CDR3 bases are TGCGCCAGCAGCTTACAGGGCCCAAACACCGGGGAGCTGTTTTTT. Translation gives CASSLQGPNTGELFF.

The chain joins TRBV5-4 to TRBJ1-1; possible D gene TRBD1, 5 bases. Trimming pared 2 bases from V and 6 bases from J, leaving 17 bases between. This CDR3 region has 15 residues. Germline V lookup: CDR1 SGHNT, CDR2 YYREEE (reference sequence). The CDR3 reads CASSFDRTMRPEAFF. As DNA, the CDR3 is TGTGCCAGCAGCTTTGATCGGACAATGCGTCCTGAAGCTTTCTTT.

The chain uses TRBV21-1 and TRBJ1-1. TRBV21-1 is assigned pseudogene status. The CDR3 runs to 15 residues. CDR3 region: CASSKVVGGSTEAFF. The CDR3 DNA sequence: TGTGCCAGCAGCAAAGTTGTCGGGGGTAGCACTGAAGCTTTCTTT.

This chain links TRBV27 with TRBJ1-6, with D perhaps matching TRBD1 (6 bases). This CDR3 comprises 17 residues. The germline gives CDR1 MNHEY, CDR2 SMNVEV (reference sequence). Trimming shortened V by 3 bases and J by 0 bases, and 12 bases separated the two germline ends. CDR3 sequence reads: CASSFDRLSSYNSPLHF. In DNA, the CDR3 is TGTGCCAGCAGTTTCGACAGGCTAAGCTCCTATAATTCACCCCTCCACTTT.

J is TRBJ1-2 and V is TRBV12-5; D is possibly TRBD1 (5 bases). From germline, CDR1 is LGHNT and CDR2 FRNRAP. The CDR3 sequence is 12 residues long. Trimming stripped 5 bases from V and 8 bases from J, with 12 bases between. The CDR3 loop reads CASGLHGGGYTF. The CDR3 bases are TGTGCTAGTGGTCTCCACGGGGGAGGCTACACCTTC.

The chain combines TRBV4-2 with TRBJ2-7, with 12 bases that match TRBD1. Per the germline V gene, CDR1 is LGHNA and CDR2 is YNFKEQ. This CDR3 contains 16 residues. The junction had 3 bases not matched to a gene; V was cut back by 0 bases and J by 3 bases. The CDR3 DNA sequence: TGTGCCAGCAGCCAAGAATGGGACAGGGGGCTCTACGAGCAGTACTTC. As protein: CASSQEWDRGLYEQYF.

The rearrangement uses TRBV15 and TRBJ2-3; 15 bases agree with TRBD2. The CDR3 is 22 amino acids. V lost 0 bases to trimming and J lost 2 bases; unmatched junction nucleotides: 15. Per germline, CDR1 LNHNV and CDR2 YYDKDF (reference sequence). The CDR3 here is CATSRDYSGLAGGWNNTDTQYF. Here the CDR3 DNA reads TGTGCCACCAGCAGAGATTACTCGGGACTAGCGGGGGGCTGGAACAACACAGATACGCAGTATTTT.

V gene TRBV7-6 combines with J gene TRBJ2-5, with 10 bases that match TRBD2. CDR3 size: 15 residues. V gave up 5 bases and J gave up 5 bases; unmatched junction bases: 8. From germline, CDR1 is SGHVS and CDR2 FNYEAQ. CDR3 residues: CASSPQRGGRETQYF. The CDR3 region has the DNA TGTGCCAGCAGCCCTCAGCGGGGGGGCCGGGAGACCCAGTACTTC.

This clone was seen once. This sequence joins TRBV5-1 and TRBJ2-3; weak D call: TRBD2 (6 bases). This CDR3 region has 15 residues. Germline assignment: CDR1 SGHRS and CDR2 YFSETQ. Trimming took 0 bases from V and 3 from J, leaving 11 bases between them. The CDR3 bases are TGCGCCAGCAGCTTGGCGGGGGTGGAGACAGATACGCAGTATTTT. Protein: CASSLAGVETDTQYF. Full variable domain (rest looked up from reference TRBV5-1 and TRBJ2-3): KAGVTQTPRYLIKTRGQQVTLSCSPISGHRSVSWYQQTPGQGLQFLFEYFSETQRNKGNFPGRFSGRQFSNSRSEMNVSTLELGDSALYLCASSLAGVETDTQYFGPGTRLTVL.

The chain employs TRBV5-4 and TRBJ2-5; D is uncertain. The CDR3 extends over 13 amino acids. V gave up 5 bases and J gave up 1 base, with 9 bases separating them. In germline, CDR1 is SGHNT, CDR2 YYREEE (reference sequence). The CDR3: CASSSRGQETQYF. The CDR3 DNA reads TGTGCCAGCAGTAGTAGAGGCCAAGAGACCCAGTACTTC.

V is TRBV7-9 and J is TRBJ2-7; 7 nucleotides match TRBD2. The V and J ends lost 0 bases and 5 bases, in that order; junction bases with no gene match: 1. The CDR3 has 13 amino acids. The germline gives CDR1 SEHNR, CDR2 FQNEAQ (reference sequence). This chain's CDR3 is CASSLAGGNEQYF. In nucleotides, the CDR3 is TGTGCCAGCAGCTTAGCGGGGGGGAACGAGCAGTACTTC.